Detailed here is one T cell receptor (beta chain). This receptor's antigen is unknown. No much larger clone is present one base from it, and per-base qualities are unavailable. Preparation of the library involved RT-PCR. Sequenced on a NextSeq 550. TCRdb itself trimmed the public reads at Q25 with fastp, ran MiXCR and retained productive beta chains. Merged by CDR3 protein, the rows form single entries marked with the most common genes and DNA. The sample table lists about 25,000 distinct CDR3 sequences, roughly two fifths of them with a count of one. The ten largest clones take up roughly 79% of the sample. V is clipped by 2 bases and J by 10 bases, and the sequence between their germline boundaries is 15 bases long. Taken from cysteine to phenylalanine, the CDR3 has 14 residues. CDR3 DNA is the only sequence kept; it has 42 bases, read in frame from the first base. The CDR1 and CDR2 encoded by the germline V gene (reference sequence) are DFQATT and SNEGSKA.

The sample belongs to a study of patients and donors after allogeneic stem cell transplantation (dated by TCRdb to 2019 to 2021). This chain is built from TRBV20-1 and TRBJ1-6; no D segment can be confidently identified. This clonotype was sampled from a human donor who was either an allogeneic HSCT recipient or a stem cell or donor lymphocyte infusion donor (not recorded which). It is not recorded whose cells these are; they may come from a transplant donor. Sequencing used blood, either unsorted or a sorted T cell fraction (not recorded which). The DNA sequence reads TGCAGTGCTAGAAAAGTTAGTGGTGGATCACCCCTCCACTTT. Its protein product is CSARKVSGGSPLHF.